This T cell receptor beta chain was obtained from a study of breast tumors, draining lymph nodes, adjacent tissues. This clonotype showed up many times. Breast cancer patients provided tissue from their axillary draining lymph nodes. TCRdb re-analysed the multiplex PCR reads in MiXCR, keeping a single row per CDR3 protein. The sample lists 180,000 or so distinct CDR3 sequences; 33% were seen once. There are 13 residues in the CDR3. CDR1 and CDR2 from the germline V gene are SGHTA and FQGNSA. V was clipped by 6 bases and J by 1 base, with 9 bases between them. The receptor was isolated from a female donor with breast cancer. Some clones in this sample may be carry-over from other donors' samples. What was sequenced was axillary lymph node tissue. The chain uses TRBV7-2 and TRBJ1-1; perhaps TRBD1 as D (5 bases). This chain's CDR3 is CASSLQANTEAFF. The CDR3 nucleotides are TGTGCCAGCAGTTTACAGGCGAACACTGAAGCTTTCTTT.